Each of the 10 T cell receptor beta chains below was sequenced from the same sample in a study of cytomegalovirus exposure and HLA in healthy donors. PCR primers comprised 60 Vbeta and 13 Jbeta primers. Generated by immunoSEQ multiplex PCR, the TCRdb table keeps only in-frame clones and is missing some. Here the sample spans more than 85,000 clones, more than 75% being singletons. Sequenced: PBMCs. Every receptor here comes from a woman aged 45-65 years in good health and CMV-seropositive.

V and J are TRBV2 and TRBJ2-5, with D hard to call. Germline CDR1 and CDR2: SNHLY and FYNNEI. V lost 2 bases and J 5 bases, leaving 3 bases between the germline ends. CDR3 length equals 11 residues. The CDR3 spells CASSERETQYF. DNA for the CDR3: TGTGCCAGCAGTGAACGGGAGACCCAGTACTTC.

This chain links TRBV27 with TRBJ2-3, with 9 bases lining up with TRBD2. The germline CDR1 and CDR2 sequences are MNHEY and SMNVEV (reference sequence). The CDR3 sequence is 15 residues long. J lost 1 base, V lost 6 bases, and 5 bases had no gene match. Written as DNA, the CDR3 is TGTGCCAGCAGGTTAGCGGGAGTTCGCACAGATACGCAGTATTTT. It codes for CASRLAGVRTDTQYF.

The chain uses TRBV4-2 and TRBJ2-1, with 11 bases identical to TRBD1. The junction had 5 bases not matched to a gene; V was cut back by 2 bases and J by 8 bases. This CDR3 has 15 amino acids. Germline CDR1 reads LGHNA; CDR2 reads YNFKEQ. This chain's CDR3 is CASSQPGQGADEQFF. For the CDR3, the DNA is TGTGCCAGCAGCCAACCAGGACAGGGGGCAGATGAGCAGTTCTTC.

This rearrangement joins TRBV27 to TRBJ1-2; 8 positions match TRBD1. Unmatched junction bases numbered 10, after V lost 2 bases and J lost 8 bases. The germline V gene encodes CDR1 MNHEY and CDR2 SMNVEV (reference sequence). The CDR3 is 15 amino acids. DNA of the CDR3: TGTGCCAGCAGTTTACTCAGCGAGACAGGGGCGGGCTACACCTTC. The encoded protein is CASSLLSETGAGYTF.

The V and J genes are TRBV6-6 and TRBJ2-7, with D possibly matching TRBD2 (5 bases). There are 12 residues in the CDR3. The ends were cut back, 0 bases at V and 5 bases at J, with 5 bases in the middle. Germline V lookup: CDR1 MNHNY, CDR2 SVGAGI (reference sequence). In DNA form, the CDR3 reads TGTGCCAGCAGTTACTCGGGAGACGAGCAGTACTTC. Translated: CASSYSGDEQYF.

The V and J genes are TRBV11-2 and TRBJ1-4, with 8 bases lining up with TRBD1. CDR1 SGHAT and CDR2 FQNNGV come from the germline V gene. The CDR3 has 17 residues. Trimming cost V 5 bases and J 1 base; bases outside gene matches: 9. The CDR3 reads CASSGQGAVVTNEKLFF. CDR3 nucleotide sequence: TGTGCCAGCAGCGGTCAGGGGGCGGTGGTAACTAATGAAAAACTGTTTTTT.

V and J are TRBV30 and TRBJ1-2; D perhaps matches TRBD1 (5 bases). Germline V gene lookup returns CDR1 GTSNPN and CDR2 SVGIG (reference sequence). V lost 0 bases, J lost 6 bases, and 11 bases lay in between. The CDR3 is made up of 13 amino acids. The CDR3, as DNA: TGTGCCTGGAGTGTACCAGCCAGGGATGGCTACACCTTC. It specifies CAWSVPARDGYTF.

The CDR3 bases are TGTGCCAGCAGCATGAACACAGGTAATCAGCCCCAGCATTTT. This translates into CASSMNTGNQPQHF. The V gene is TRBV11-2, the J gene TRBJ1-5, with D perhaps matching TRBD1 (5 bases). The germline V and J ends were trimmed by 5 bases and 4 bases, with 12 bases remaining between them. The CDR3 spans 14 residues. Germline assignment: CDR1 SGHAT and CDR2 FQNNGV.

The V and J genes are TRBV7-3 and TRBJ2-3; D call uncertain. The CDR3 is made up of 11 amino acids. Germline-derived CDR1 and CDR2 are SGHTA and FQGTGA. V lost 4 bases to trimming and J lost 3 bases, with 2 bases between them. The chain's CDR3 is CASSSTDTQYF. The CDR3 nucleotides read TGTGCCAGCAGCTCGACAGATACGCAGTATTTT.

The CDR3 nucleotides are TGTGCCAGCAGCTCCGACGAATCGATAAGACAGGGAGTGAGAAACACCATATATTTT. As protein: CASSSDESIRQGVRNTIYF. The gene calls are TRBV7-9 and TRBJ1-3; TRBD1 agrees at 7 bases. J was trimmed by 5 bases and V by 4 bases; bases with no gene match: 20. This CDR3 spans 19 amino acids. The germline CDR1 and CDR2 sequences are SEHNR and FQNEAQ (reference sequence).